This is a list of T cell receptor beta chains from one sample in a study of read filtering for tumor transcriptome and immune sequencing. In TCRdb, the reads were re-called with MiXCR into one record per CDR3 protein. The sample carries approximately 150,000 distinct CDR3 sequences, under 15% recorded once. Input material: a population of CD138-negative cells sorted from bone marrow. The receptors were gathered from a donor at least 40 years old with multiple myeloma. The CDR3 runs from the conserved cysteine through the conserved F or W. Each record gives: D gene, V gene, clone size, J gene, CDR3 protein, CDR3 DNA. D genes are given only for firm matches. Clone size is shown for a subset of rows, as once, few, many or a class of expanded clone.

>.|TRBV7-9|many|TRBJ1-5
CASSLGDSNQPQHF
TGTGCCAGCTCACTAGGGGATAGCAATCAGCCCCAGCATTTT
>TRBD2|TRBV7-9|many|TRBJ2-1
CASRGGAGLSQSSYNEQFF
TGTGCCAGCCGGGGAGGGGCGGGGCTAAGCCAGAGCTCCTACAATGAGCAGTTCTTC
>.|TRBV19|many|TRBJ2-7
CASSIGSGQSFSYEQYF
TGTGCCAGTAGTATTGGGTCGGGACAAAGTTTTTCCTACGAGCAGTACTTC
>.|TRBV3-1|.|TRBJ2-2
CASSPPARDGGTGELFF
TGTGCCAGCAGCCCGCCCGCCCGGGACGGTGGGACCGGGGAGCTGTTTTTT
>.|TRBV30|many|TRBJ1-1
CAWARGFAEAFF
TGTGCCTGGGCCAGGGGTTTTGCTGAAGCTTTCTTT
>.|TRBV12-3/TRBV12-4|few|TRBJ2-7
CASSYGTRPSYEQYF
TGTGCCAGCAGTTACGGGACTCGTCCCTCCTACGAGCAGTACTTC
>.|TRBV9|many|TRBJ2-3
CASSMGPGTDTQYF
TGTGCCAGCAGCATGGGACCCGGCACAGATACGCAGTATTTT
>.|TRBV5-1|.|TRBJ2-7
CASSCAGDEQYF
TGCGCCAGCAGCTGTGCAGGGGACGAGCAGTACTTC
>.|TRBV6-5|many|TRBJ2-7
CASSRGLGGYEQYF
TGTGCCAGCAGTCGGGGACTGGGAGGATACGAGCAGTACTTC
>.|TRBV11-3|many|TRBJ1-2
CASSLDAIYGYTF
TGTGCCAGCAGCTTAGATGCCATCTATGGCTACACCTTC
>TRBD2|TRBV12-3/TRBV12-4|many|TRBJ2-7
CASRAGTSGYEQYF
TGTGCCAGCAGAGCCGGGACTAGCGGCTACGAGCAGTACTTC
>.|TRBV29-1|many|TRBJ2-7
CSVEDWRNGGQYF
TGCAGCGTTGAGGACTGGCGAAACGGAGGGCAGTACTTC
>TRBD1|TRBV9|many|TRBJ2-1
CASSFTGTGGPNEQFF
TGTGCCAGCAGTTTTACCGGGACAGGGGGCCCCAATGAGCAGTTCTTC
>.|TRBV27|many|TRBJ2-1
CASSFEGGEQFF
TGTGCCAGCAGTTTTGAGGGAGGTGAGCAGTTCTTC
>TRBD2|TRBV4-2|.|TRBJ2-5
CASSQESSGSTSKTQYF
TGTGCCAGCAGCCAAGAATCCAGCGGGAGTACCAGTAAGACCCAGTACTTC
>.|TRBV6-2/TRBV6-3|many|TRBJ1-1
CASSYFGPSTEAFF
.
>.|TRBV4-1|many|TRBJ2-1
CASSQVGVSEQFF
TGCGCCAGCAGCCAAGTGGGGGTCTCTGAGCAGTTCTTC
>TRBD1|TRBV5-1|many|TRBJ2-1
CASSLVKGAVNEQFF
TGCGCCAGCAGCTTGGTGAAGGGGGCGGTGAATGAGCAGTTCTTC
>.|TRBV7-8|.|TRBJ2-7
CASSPRRVVADGQYF
TGTGCCAGCAGCCCACGTCGCGTAGTCGCCGACGGGCAGTACTTC
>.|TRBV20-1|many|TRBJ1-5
CSAQGLISNQPQHF
TGCAGTGCTCAGGGACTGATTAGCAATCAGCCCCAGCATTTT
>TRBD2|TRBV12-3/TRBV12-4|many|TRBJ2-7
CASTWGGNYEQYF
TGTGCCAGCACCTGGGGGGGAAACTACGAGCAGTACTTC
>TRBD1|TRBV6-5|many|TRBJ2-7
CASSYRTGESYEQYF
TGTGCCAGCAGTTATAGGACAGGGGAGTCCTACGAGCAGTACTTC
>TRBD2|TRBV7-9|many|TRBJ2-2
CASSQSGRKNTGELFF
TGTGCCAGCAGCCAGAGCGGGAGGAAGAACACCGGGGAGCTGTTTTTT
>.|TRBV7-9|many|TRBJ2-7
CASNLGGYAGEQYF
TGTGCCAGCAACTTAGGGGGGTACGCGGGAGAGCAGTACTTC
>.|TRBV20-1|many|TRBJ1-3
CSAKKPTGNSGNTIYF
TGCAGTGCTAAGAAGCCTACAGGGAACTCTGGAAACACCATATATTTT
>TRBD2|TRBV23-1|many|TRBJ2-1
CASSPRPGLEALQQFF
TGCGCCAGCAGTCCCCGACCGGGACTAGAAGCGCTCCAGCAGTTCTTC
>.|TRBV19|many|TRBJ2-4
CASSLGAGIQYF
TGTGCCAGTAGTTTAGGAGCGGGCATTCAGTACTTC
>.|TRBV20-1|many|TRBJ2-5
CSAAPGGRETQYF
TGCAGTGCTGCCCCTGGGGGTCGGGAGACCCAGTACTTC
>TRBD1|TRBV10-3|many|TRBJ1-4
CAIRRTGEEKLFF
TGTGCCATCAGGCGGACAGGGGAAGAAAAACTGTTTTTT
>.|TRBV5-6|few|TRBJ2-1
CASSLGASWAYNGQFF
TGTGCCAGCAGCTTGGGAGCTAGCTGGGCCTACAATGGGCAGTTCTTC
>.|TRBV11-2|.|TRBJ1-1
CASSPTGETEASF
TGTGCCAGCAGCCCGACAGGCGAGACTGAAGCTTCCTTT
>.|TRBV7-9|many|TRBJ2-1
CASSISSYNEQFF
TGTGCCAGCAGCATCAGCTCCTACAATGAGCAGTTCTTC
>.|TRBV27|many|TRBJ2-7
CASSLLAGGWGYEQYF
TGTGCCAGCAGTTTACTCGCTGGAGGGTGGGGATACGAGCAGTACTTC
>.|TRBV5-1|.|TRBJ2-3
CASSLGITDTQYF
TGCGCCAGCAGCTTGGGCATCACAGATACGCAGTATTTT
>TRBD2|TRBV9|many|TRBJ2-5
CASSVSSGRSETQYF
TGTGCCAGCAGCGTCTCTAGCGGGAGGTCAGAGACCCAGTACTTC
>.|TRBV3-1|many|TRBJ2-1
CASSQVVDWITF
TGTGCCAGCAGCCAAGTCGTGGACTGGATTACCTTC
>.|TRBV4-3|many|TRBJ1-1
CASSLGGELNTEAFF
TGCGCCAGCAGCCTCGGTGGTGAGTTGAACACTGAAGCTTTCTTT
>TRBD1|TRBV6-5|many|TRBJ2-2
CASSYFSQGDTGELFF
TGTGCCAGCAGTTACTTCTCACAGGGGGACACCGGGGAGCTGTTTTTT
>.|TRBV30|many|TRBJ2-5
CAWSGKGPTRRETQYF
TGTGCCTGGAGTGGGAAAGGACCTACCCGGCGGGAGACCCAGTACTTC
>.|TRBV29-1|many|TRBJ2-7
CSVRVSGSYEQYF
TGCAGCGTGAGGGTTTCGGGCTCCTACGAGCAGTACTTC
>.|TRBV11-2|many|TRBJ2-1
CASSSHDYGARDEQFF
TGTGCCAGCAGCTCGCACGACTACGGGGCCCGGGATGAGCAGTTCTTC
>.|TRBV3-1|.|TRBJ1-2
CASSQGQGALYGYTF
TGTGCCAGCAGCCAAGGCCAAGGGGCACTCTATGGCTACACCTTC
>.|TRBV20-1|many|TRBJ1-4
CSAIWGGSNNEKLFF
TGCAGTGCTATCTGGGGAGGAAGCAATAATGAAAAACTGTTTTTT
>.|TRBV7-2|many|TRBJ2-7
CASSPEINEQYF
TGTGCCAGCAGCCCCGAAATCAACGAGCAGTACTTC
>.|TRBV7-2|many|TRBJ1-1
CASSLVAGFTEAFF
TGTGCCAGCAGCTTAGTGGCGGGGTTCACTGAAGCTTTCTTT
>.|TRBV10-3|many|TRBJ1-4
CAIASGGQRDGKLFF
TGTGCCATCGCCTCGGGCGGACAAAGGGATGGAAAACTGTTTTTT
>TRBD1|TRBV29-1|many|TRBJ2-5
CSVEDPLTGAGIETQYF
TGCAGCGTTGAAGACCCCTTGACAGGGGCCGGGATAGAGACCCAGTACTTC
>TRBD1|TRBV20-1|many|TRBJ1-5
CSARTGANQPQHF
TGCAGTGCTAGGACAGGGGCCAATCAGCCCCAGCATTTT
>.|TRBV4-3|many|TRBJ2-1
CASSQDLRGSYNEQFF
TGCGCCAGCAGCCAAGATTTGCGCGGGTCTTACAATGAGCAGTTCTTC
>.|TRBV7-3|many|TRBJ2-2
CASSRSFALTGELFF
TGTGCCAGCAGCCGTTCTTTTGCCCTGACCGGGGAGCTGTTTTTT
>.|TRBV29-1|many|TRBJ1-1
CSVGGGVNTEAFF
TGCAGCGTTGGGGGGGGAGTGAACACTGAAGCTTTCTTT
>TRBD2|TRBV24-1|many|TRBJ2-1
CATSGLAGSYNEQFF
TGTGCCACCAGCGGACTAGCGGGCTCCTACAATGAGCAGTTCTTC
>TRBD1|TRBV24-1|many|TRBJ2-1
CATSAWDRETYNEQFF
TGTGCCACCAGTGCCTGGGACAGGGAAACCTACAATGAGCAGTTCTTC
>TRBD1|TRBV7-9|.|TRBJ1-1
CASSPQGVGTEAFF
TGTGCCAGCAGTCCTCAGGGGGTGGGGACTGAAGCTTTCTTT
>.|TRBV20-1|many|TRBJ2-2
CSARGHRGSGELFF
TGCAGTGCTAGAGGCCACCGGGGCTCCGGGGAGCTGTTTTTT
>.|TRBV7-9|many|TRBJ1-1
CASSSTLGVGDTEAFF
TGTGCCAGCAGCTCCACATTGGGGGTGGGAGACACTGAAGCTTTCTTT
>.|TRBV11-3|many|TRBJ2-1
CASSPSVSNEQFF
TGTGCCAGCAGCCCAAGTGTGAGCAATGAGCAGTTCTTC
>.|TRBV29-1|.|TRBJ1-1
CSVEDWAEAFF
TGCAGCGTTGAAGACTGGGCTGAAGCTTTCTTT